This entry lists 20 T cell receptor beta chains sequenced from one sample in a study of blood T cells in healthy people across ages. A J-beta primer mix and a sample-barcoded 5' primer were used in a second PCR of about 6 to 12 cycles. A single record per CDR3 protein comes from TCRdb applying MiXCR to the 5' RACE reads. Of around 1.5 million distinct CDR3 sequences listed, roughly 64% are singletons. Sequencing was carried out using blood. The receptors stem from a man aged 18 to 29 in good health.

This clonotype came up a few times. V and J are TRBV4-3 and TRBJ2-7, with D possibly being TRBD1 or TRBD2 (5 bases each). The tail of the sequence fits TRBJ2-5 better, so the J call may be wrong. Germline values: CDR1 LGHNA, CDR2 YSLEER. This CDR3 has 14 amino acids. The CDR3 DNA follows: TGCGCCAGCAGCCAAGTGGGACGGGGCGAGACCCAGTACTTC. This translates into CASSQVGRGETQYF.

This clonotype was detected once. The chain couples TRBV5-1 to TRBJ2-5, with D maybe TRBD2 (6 bases). There are 15 residues in the CDR3. The V end was cut by 6 bases, the J end by 2 bases, with 17 bases between. Looked up from germline, CDR1 is SGHRS and CDR2 is YFSETQ. CDR3 nucleotides: TGCGCCAGCAAAATCAGGGAGGCCCCTCAAGAGACCCAGTACTTC. This gives the protein CASKIREAPQETQYF.

A remark on this clonotype: The junction does not match germline at one end; this may be a read error. The chain is built from TRBV7-9 and TRBJ2-5; weak D call: TRBD2 (6 bases). Germline lookup yields CDR1 SEHNR and CDR2 FQNEAQ (reference sequence). This CDR3 has 14 amino acids. The CDR3 reads CASSLGLIKEIQYF. The DNA of the CDR3 is TGTGCCAGCAGCTTGGGACTGATCAAAGAGATCCAGTACTTC.

Written as DNA, the CDR3 is TGTGCCAGCAGCTTCATTAGAGGTGACACGTTAAAAGAGACCCAGTACTTC. This translates into CASSFIRGDTLKETQYF. The J gene is TRBJ2-5, the V gene TRBV7-9; D uncertain. The length of the CDR3 is 17 residues. Trimming removed 3 bases from V and 3 bases from J, with 20 bases in between. CDR1 is SEHNR and CDR2 is FQNEAQ in the germline V gene (reference sequence).

The chain employs TRBV14 and TRBJ2-4; D may match TRBD1 or TRBD2 (6 bases each). The tail of the sequence fits TRBJ2-5 better, so the J call may be wrong. Germline-derived CDR1 and CDR2 are SGHDN and FVKESK. This CDR3 is built from 17 residues. CDR3 protein: CASSQDRGPVFYETQYF. CDR3 sequence (DNA): TGTGCCAGCAGCCAAGACCGGGGGCCAGTCTTTTACGAGACCCAGTACTTC.

This chain connects TRBV20-1 to TRBJ2-3; D call uncertain. V was shortened by 1 base and J by 0 bases, with 8 bases between the two germline ends. This CDR3 region has 14 residues. Looked up from germline, CDR1 is DFQATT and CDR2 is SNEGSKA (reference sequence). The CDR3 protein is CSARVGCSTDTQYF. CDR3 in DNA: TGCAGTGCTAGAGTGGGATGTAGCACAGATACGCAGTATTTT.

V and J are TRBV6-2 or TRBV6-3 and TRBJ2-7, with D perhaps TRBD2 (6 bases). Trimming shortened V by 6 bases and J by 7 bases, and 13 bases separated the two germline ends. Germline CDR1 and CDR2: MNHEY and SVGEGT. The CDR3 extends over 12 amino acids. The CDR3 coding sequence is TGTGCCAGCAGCCCGGGAGCCGCGGAGCAGTACTTC. The encoded protein is CASSPGAAEQYF.

In regard to this clonotype: The junction shows a germline mismatch at one end, possibly a read error. The chain combines TRBV5-1 with TRBJ1-2; no reliable D call. Germline CDR1 reads SGHRS; CDR2 reads YFSETQ. This CDR3 has 14 amino acids. DNA of the CDR3: TGCGCCAACAGCTTGGCCCCAACTAACTATGGCTACACCTTC. This encodes CANSLAPTNYGYTF.

The chain has TRBV5-1 and TRBJ2-6; tentatively, D is TRBD1 or TRBD2 (5 bases each). The CDR3 consists of 15 residues. The germline V gene has CDR1 SGHRS and CDR2 YFSETQ. The germline V and J ends were trimmed by 7 bases and 3 bases, with 14 bases remaining between them. For the CDR3, the DNA is TGCGCCAGCCGCCCGGGGACCCTTGGGGCCAACGTCCTGACTTTC. Its protein product is CASRPGTLGANVLTF.

This clonotype turned up a few times. The CDR3 sequence: CASGSVLRQGGQFF. The CDR3 coding sequence is TGCGCCAGCGGATCGGTCCTCAGACAGGGTGGGCAGTTCTTC. The rearrangement joins TRBV4-1 to TRBJ2-1; 7 bases match TRBD1. The germline V gene encodes CDR1 MGHRA and CDR2 YSYEKL. V shed 8 bases and J 12 bases; nucleotides not matched to a gene: 16. This CDR3 spans 14 amino acids.

V gene TRBV4-3 combines with J gene TRBJ2-7; a possible D gene is TRBD1 (6 bases). From germline, CDR1 is LGHNA and CDR2 YSLEER. CDR3 length equals 14 residues. V was cut by 4 bases and J by 1 base, with 11 bases left in between. For the CDR3, the DNA is TGCGCCAGCAGCCGGGGACATCTGTCCTACGAGCAGTACTTC. Translating gives CASSRGHLSYEQYF.

Details on this clonotype: The junction shows a germline mismatch at one end, possibly a read error. The V call is TRBV25-1, the J call TRBJ1-2; no reliable D call. There are 14 residues in the CDR3. Germline loops: CDR1 MGHDK, CDR2 SYGVNS. CDR3 residues: CASSSRVTNYVYTF. The CDR3 DNA sequence: TGTGCCAGCAGTTCTCGTGTTACTAACTATGTCTACACCTTC.

V usage is TRBV21-1 and J usage is TRBJ2-3. TRBV21-1 is shown as a pseudogene. The CDR3 sequence is 14 residues long. As DNA, the CDR3 is TGTGCCAGCAGCAAAATGGGAAACGGGGATACGCAGTATTTT. Protein product: CASSKMGNGDTQYF.

This chain links TRBV5-1 with TRBJ2-7; D not certain. Germline CDR1 and CDR2: SGHRS and YFSETQ. There are 14 residues in the CDR3. The germline V and J ends were trimmed by 2 bases and 0 bases, with 9 bases remaining between them. The CDR3 DNA is TGCGCCAGCAGCTTTATGGACGACTCCTACGAGCAGTACTTC. This sequence encodes CASSFMDDSYEQYF.

The chain has TRBV4-1 and TRBJ2-5, with a possible D match to TRBD2 (6 bases). The CDR3 runs to 18 residues. V was shortened by 0 bases and J by 1 base, with 18 bases between the two germline ends. CDR1 is MGHRA and CDR2 is YSYEKL in the germline V gene. The CDR3 loop reads CASSQDTSRVGLQETQYF. The CDR3 DNA sequence: TGCGCCAGCAGCCAAGACACATCCAGGGTGGGACTCCAAGAGACCCAGTACTTC.

The chain combines TRBV7-9 with TRBJ1-5; no clear D. Germline values: CDR1 SEHNR, CDR2 FQNEAQ (reference sequence). This CDR3 spans 13 amino acids. With 5 bases removed from V and 3 bases from J, the gap between germline ends came to 8 bases. The CDR3 bases are TGTGCCAGCAGCCCCAGTAACAATCAGCCCCAGCATTTT. It translates to CASSPSNNQPQHF.

This clonotype was detected once. The chain combines TRBV7-2 with TRBJ2-1; 11 bases are shared with TRBD2. The CDR3 consists of 17 residues. From germline, CDR1 is SGHTA and CDR2 FQGNSA. Losses at the gene ends were 1 base for V and 4 bases for J; bases not matched to a gene: 6. The CDR3 is CASSLVALAGGYNEQFF. The CDR3 DNA reads TGTGCCAGCAGCTTAGTGGCCCTAGCGGGAGGTTACAATGAGCAGTTCTTC.

The chain has TRBV27 and TRBJ2-7; possible D gene TRBD2, 6 bases. Germline V lookup: CDR1 MNHEY, CDR2 SMNVEV (reference sequence). Trimming removed 3 bases at V and 3 bases at J, with 12 bases between. This CDR3 contains 14 residues. CDR3 sequence: CASSFQGTDYEQYF. The CDR3 DNA reads as TGTGCCAGCAGTTTTCAAGGGACTGACTACGAGCAGTACTTC.

This chain connects TRBV20-1 to TRBJ2-1, with D perhaps matching TRBD1 (5 bases). Germline V gives CDR1 DFQATT, CDR2 SNEGSKA (reference sequence). CDR3 length: 11 amino acids. Deletions cut 1 base from V and 10 bases from J, with 8 bases between. CDR3 sequence reads: CSARGWGEQFF. Here the CDR3 DNA reads TGCAGTGCTAGAGGGTGGGGCGAGCAGTTCTTC.

There are a few counts of this clonotype. The chain carries TRBV19 and TRBJ2-1; 11 bases agree with TRBD2. The CDR3 runs 15 residues. J gave up 8 bases and V 4 bases, and 7 bases lay outside the gene matches. Per the germline V gene, CDR1 is LNHDA and CDR2 is SQIVND (reference sequence). CDR3: CASSRLAGTSDEQFF. The CDR3 coding sequence is TGTGCCAGTAGTAGACTAGCGGGAACCTCAGATGAGCAGTTCTTC.